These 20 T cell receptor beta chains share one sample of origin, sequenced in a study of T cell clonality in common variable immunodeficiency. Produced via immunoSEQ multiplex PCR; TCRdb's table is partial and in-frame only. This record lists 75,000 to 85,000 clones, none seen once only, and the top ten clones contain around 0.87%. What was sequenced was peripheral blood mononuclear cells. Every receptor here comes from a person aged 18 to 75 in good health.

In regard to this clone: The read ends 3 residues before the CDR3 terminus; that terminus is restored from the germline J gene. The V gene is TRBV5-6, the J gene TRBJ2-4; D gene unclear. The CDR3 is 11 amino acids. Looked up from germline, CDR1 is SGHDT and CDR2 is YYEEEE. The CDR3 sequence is CASSVNYGQYF. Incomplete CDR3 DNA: TGTGCCAGCAGCGTGAACTATGGT.

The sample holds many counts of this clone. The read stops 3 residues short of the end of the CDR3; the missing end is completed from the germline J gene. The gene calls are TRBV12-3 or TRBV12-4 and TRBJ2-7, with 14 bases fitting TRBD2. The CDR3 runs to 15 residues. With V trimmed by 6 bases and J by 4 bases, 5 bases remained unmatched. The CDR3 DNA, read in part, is TGTGCCAGCAGCTCAGGACTAGCGGGAGGTTACGAG. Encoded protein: CASSSGLAGGYE. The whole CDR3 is CASSSGLAGGYEQYF.

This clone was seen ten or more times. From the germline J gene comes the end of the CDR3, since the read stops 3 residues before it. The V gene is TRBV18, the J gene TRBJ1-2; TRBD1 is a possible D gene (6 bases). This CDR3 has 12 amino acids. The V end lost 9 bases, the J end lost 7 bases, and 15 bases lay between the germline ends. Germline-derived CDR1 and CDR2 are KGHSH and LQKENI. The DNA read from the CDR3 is TGTGCCAGTCGTTCAGGGGCTTCTGGC. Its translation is CASRSGASG. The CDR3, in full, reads CASRSGASGYTF.

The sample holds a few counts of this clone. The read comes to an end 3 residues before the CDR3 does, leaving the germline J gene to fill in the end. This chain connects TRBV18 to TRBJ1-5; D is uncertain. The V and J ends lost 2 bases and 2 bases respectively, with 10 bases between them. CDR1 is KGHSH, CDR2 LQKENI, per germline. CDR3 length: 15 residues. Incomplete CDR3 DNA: TGTGCCAGCTCACCAATGAGCGGTGGCAATCAGCCC. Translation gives CASSPMSGGNQP. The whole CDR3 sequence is CASSPMSGGNQPQHF.

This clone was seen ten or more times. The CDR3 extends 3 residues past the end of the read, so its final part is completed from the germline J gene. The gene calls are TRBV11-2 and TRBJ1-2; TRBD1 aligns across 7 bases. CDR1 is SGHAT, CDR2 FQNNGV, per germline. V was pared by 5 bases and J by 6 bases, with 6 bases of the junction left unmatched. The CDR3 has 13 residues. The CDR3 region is CASSPSQGDGYTF. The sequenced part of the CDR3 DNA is TGTGCCAGCAGCCCCAGTCAGGGGGATGGC.

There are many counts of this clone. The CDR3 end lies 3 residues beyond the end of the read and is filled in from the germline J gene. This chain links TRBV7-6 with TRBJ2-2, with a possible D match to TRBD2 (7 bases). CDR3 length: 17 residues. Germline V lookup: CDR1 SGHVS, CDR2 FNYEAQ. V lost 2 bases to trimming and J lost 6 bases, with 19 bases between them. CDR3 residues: CASSLRGAGAQAGELFF. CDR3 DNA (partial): TGTGCCAGCAGCTTACGAGGGGCGGGGGCGCAGGCCGGGGAG.

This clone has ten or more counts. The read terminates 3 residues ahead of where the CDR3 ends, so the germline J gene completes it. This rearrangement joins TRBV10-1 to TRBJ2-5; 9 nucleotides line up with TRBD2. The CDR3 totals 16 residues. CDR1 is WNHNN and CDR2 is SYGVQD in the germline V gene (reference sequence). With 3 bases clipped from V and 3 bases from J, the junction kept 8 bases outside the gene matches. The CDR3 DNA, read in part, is TGCGCCAGCAGTGATCGTAGCGGGAGACCGGAAGAGACC. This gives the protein CASSDRSGRPEET. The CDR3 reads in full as CASSDRSGRPEETQYF.

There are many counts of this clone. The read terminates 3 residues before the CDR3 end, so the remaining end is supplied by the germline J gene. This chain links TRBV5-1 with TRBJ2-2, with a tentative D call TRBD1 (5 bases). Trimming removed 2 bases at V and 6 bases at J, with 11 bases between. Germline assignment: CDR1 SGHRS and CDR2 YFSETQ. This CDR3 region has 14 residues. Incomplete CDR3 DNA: TGCGCCAGCAGCTTAGGGGTAGGGGCCGGGGAG. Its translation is CASSLGVGAGE. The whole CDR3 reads CASSLGVGAGELFF.

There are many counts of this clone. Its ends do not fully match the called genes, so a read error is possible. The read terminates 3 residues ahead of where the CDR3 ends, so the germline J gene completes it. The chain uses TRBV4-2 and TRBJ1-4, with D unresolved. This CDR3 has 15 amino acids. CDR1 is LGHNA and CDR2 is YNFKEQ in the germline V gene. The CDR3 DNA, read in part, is TGCGCCAGCAGCCATGAACTTGCAACTAATGAAAAA. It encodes CASSHELATNEK. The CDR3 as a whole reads CASSHELATNEKLFF.

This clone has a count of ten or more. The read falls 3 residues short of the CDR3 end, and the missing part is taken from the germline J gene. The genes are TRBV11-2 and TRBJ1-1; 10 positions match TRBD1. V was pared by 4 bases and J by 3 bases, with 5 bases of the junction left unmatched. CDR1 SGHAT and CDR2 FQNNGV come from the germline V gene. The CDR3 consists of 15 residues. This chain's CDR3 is CASSSGGQGYTEAFF. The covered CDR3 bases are TGTGCCAGCAGCTCAGGGGGACAGGGGTACACTGAA.

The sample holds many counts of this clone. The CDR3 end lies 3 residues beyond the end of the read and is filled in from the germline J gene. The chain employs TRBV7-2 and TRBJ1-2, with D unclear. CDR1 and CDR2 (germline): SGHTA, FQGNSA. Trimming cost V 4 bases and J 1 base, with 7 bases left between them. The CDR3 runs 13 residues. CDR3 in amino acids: CASSSSFNYGYTF. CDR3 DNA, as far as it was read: TGTGCCAGCAGCTCCTCTTTTAACTATGGC.

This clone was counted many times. The sequenced part of the CDR3 DNA is TGTGCCAGTAGCCCTGCAGGTAGCAATCAGCCC. This gives the protein CASSPAGSNQP. The entire CDR3 protein reads CASSPAGSNQPQHF. This sequence joins TRBV19 and TRBJ1-5; D uncertain. The sequence runs out 3 residues before the end of the CDR3; the remainder is reconstructed from the germline J gene. CDR3 length: 14 residues. Trimming removed 6 bases from V and 0 bases from J, with 9 bases in between. Germline lookup yields CDR1 LNHDA and CDR2 SQIVND (reference sequence).

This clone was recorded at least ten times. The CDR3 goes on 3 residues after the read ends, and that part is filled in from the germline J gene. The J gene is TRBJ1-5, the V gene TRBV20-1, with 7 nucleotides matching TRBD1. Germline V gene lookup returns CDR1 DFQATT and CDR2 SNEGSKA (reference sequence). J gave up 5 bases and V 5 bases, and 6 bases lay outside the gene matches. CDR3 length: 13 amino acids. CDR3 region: CSAVNRGDQPQHF. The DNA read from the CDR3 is TGCAGTGCTGTCAACAGGGGTGATCAGCCC.

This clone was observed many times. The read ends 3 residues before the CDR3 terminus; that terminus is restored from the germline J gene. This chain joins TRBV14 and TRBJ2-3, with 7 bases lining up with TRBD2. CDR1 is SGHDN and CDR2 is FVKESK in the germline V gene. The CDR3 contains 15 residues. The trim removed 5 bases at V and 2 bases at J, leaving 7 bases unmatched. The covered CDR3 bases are TGTGCCAGCAGCGAAACCCAGCGGGACACAGATACG. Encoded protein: CASSETQRDTDT. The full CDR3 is CASSETQRDTDTQYF.

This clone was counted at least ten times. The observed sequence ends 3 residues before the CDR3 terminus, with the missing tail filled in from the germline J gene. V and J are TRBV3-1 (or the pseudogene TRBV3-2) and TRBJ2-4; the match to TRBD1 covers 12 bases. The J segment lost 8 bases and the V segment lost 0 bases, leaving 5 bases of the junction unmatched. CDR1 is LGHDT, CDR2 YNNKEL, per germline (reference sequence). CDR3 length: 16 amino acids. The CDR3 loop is CASSQDPRDRGHIQYF. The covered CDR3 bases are TGTGCCAGCAGCCAAGACCCCCGGGACAGGGGGCACATT.

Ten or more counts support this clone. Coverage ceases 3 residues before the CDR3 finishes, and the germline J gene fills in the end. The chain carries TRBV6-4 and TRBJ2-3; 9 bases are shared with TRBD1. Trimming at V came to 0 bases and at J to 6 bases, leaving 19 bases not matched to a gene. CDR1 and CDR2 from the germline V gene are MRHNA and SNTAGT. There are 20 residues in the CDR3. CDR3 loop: CASSDSPGTGPQYHSDTQYF. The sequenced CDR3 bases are TGTGCCAGCAGTGACTCTCCCGGGACAGGGCCTCAATACCATTCTGATACG.

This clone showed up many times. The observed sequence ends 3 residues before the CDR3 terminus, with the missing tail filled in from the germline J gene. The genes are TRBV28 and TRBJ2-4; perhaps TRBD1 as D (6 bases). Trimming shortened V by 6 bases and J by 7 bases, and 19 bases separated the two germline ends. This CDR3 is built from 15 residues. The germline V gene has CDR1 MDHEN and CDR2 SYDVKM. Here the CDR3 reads CASSLQGSIANIQYF. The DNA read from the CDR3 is TGTGCCAGCAGCTTACAGGGATCGATTGCGAACATT.

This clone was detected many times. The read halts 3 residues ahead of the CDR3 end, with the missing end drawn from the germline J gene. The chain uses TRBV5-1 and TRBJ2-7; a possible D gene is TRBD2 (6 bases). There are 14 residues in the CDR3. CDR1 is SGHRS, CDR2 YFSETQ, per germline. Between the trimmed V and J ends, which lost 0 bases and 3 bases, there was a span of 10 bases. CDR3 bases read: TGCGCCAGCAGCTTGGCAGTGGGACTCTACGAG. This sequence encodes CASSLAVGLYE. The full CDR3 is CASSLAVGLYEQYF.

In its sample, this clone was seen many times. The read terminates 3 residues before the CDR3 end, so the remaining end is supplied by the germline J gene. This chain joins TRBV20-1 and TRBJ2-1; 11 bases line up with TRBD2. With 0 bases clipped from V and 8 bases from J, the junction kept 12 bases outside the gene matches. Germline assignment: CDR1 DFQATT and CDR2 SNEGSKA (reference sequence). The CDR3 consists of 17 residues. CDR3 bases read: TGCAGTGCTAGAGATCCGGTGACTAGCGGGGTCGACGATGAG. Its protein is CSARDPVTSGVDDE. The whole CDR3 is CSARDPVTSGVDDEQFF.

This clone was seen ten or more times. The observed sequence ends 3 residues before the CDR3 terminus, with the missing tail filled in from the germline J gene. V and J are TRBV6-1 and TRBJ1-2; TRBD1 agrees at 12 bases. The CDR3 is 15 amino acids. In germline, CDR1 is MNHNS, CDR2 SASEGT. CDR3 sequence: CASSGRDRGHGGYTF. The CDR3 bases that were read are TGTGCCAGCAGTGGCCGGGACAGGGGGCATGGCGGC.